The next 8 T cell receptor beta chains were all read from a single sample in a study of T cell responses to AZD1222 COVID-19 vaccine. The method was immunoSEQ multiplex PCR; TCRdb's version includes in-frame clones alone and lacks a portion of them. The sample includes around 120,000 clones, around 92% of them seen just once. The specimen was peripheral blood, collected on day 0 of AZD1222 vaccination. The receptors were gathered from an adult in good health.

This clone has a single count. The J gene is TRBJ1-1, the V gene TRBV2; D is possibly TRBD1 (5 bases). Germline V CDR1 and CDR2: SNHLY, FYNNEI. The CDR3 spans 18 residues. The ends were cut back, 1 base at V and 1 base at J, with 19 bases in the middle. CDR3 in DNA: TGTGCCAGCAGTGAAGACCCCGCAGGGACTAGTTGGAACACTGAAGCTTTCTTT. Amino acid sequence: CASSEDPAGTSWNTEAFF.

The chain is built from TRBV9 and TRBJ1-1; 9 bases align to TRBD1. Germline-derived CDR1 and CDR2 are SGDLS and YYNGEE. With 4 bases clipped from V and 9 bases from J, the junction kept 7 bases outside the gene matches. This CDR3 is built from 13 residues. The CDR3 loop reads CASSSRTGEKAFF. CDR3 in DNA: TGTGCCAGCAGCTCCCGGACAGGGGAGAAAGCTTTCTTT.

The chain couples TRBV7-3 to TRBJ1-6, with D possibly TRBD1 on 6 matching bases. This CDR3 comprises 14 residues. V lost 4 bases to trimming and J lost 6 bases, with 10 bases between them. Germline CDR1 and CDR2: SGHTA and FQGTGA. The CDR3 DNA sequence: TGTGCCAGCAGCTCAGGGGCGGTTAATTCACCCCTCCACTTT. Translation gives CASSSGAVNSPLHF.

This clone was detected only once. The rearrangement uses TRBV14 and TRBJ1-2; D is ambiguous. Germline-derived CDR1 and CDR2 are SGHDN and FVKESK. The CDR3 is 12 residues long. With 4 bases removed from V and 4 bases from J, the gap between germline ends came to 7 bases. CDR3: CASSPDRYGYTF. Written as DNA, the CDR3 is TGTGCCAGCAGCCCCGATCGCTATGGCTACACCTTC.

The chain carries TRBV2 and TRBJ1-1, with D hard to call. CDR1 and CDR2 (germline): SNHLY, FYNNEI. V gave up 3 bases and J gave up 8 bases, with 22 bases separating them. The CDR3 is 16 amino acids. The CDR3, as DNA: TGTGCCAGCAGTGATAGGAAGGCAGGCGTTTTTCGGGAAGCTTTCTTT. It is translated as CASSDRKAGVFREAFF. Combining the CDR3 with reference TRBV2 and TRBJ1-1 gives the whole variable domain EPEVTQTPSHQVTQMGQEVILRCVPISNHLYFYWYRQILGQKVEFLVSFYNNEISEKSEIFDDQFSVERPDGSNFTLKIRSTKLEDSAMYFCASSDRKAGVFREAFFGQGTRLTVV.

The J gene is TRBJ1-3, the V gene TRBV15, with D perhaps matching TRBD1 (6 bases). CDR3 length equals 16 residues. Trimming stripped 0 bases from V and 6 bases from J, with 15 bases between. Germline lookup yields CDR1 LNHNV and CDR2 YYDKDF (reference sequence). The CDR3: CATSRDRMGGANTIYF. CDR3 nucleotide sequence: TGTGCCACCAGCAGAGACCGTATGGGGGGCGCAAACACCATATATTTT.

The chain is built from TRBV19 and TRBJ2-1; 7 bases fit TRBD1. This CDR3 has 15 amino acids. Germline V gene data show CDR1 as LNHDA and CDR2 as SQIVND (reference sequence). V was clipped by 3 bases and J by 10 bases; unmatched bases: 12. In DNA form, the CDR3 reads TGTGCCAGTAGTATCGACAGGGCATTTCAGGGAGAGCAGTTCTTC. The encoded protein is CASSIDRAFQGEQFF.

The chain employs TRBV6-6 and TRBJ2-3; D possibly corresponds to TRBD2 (5 bases). Trimming pared 0 bases from V and 0 bases from J, leaving 7 bases between. The CDR3 sequence is 15 residues long. Germline CDR1 is MNHNY and CDR2 is SVGAGI (reference sequence). The CDR3 sequence: CASSYSRTSTDTQYF. CDR3 bases: TGTGCCAGCAGTTACTCCCGGACTAGCACAGATACGCAGTATTTT.